This paragraph reports one T cell receptor beta chain. This clone's antigen is unknown. Base qualities are not provided; no much larger clone lies one nucleotide away. Mismatch repair deficiency in every enrolled patient was established by polymerase chain reaction or immunohistochemistry. TCR sequencing was carried out for three patients who responded to pembrolizumab therapy. The phase II trial prospectively evaluated PD-1 blockade with pembrolizumab in advanced mismatch repair-deficient cancers, independent of tissue of origin. Peripheral blood T cell samples were serially collected before and at multiple times after PD-1 blockade was started. Blood sampling time points were reported as weeks after the first dose of pembrolizumab. The data derive from a study of PD-1 blockade in mismatch repair-deficient tumors listed by TCRdb under 2017. In the study overall: The trial enrolled roughly 83 consecutive patients with 11 to 12 mismatch repair-deficient cancer types between September 2013 and late 2016, all previously treated and progressing. Tumor-associated T cell clones in the peripheral blood of patients responding to PD-1 blockade were tracked using deep sequencing of TCR CDR3 regions.

CDR3 length: 15 amino acids, cysteine to phenylalanine. Only the CDR3 portion is preserved as DNA: 45 bases, with reading frame beginning at the first base. In the germline V gene (reference sequence), CDR1 corresponds to SGHNT and CDR2 to YYREEE. V lost 4 bases and J lost 7 bases; the stretch between them is 20 bases long. On the study overall, not on this receptor specifically: After pembrolizumab, tumor-resident clones, which were often undetectable in blood before treatment, expanded rapidly and then contracted, generally ahead of radiologic responses.

Libraries were constructed by the immunoSEQ multiplex PCR assay. TCRdb's version of the immuneACCESS table is confined to in-frame rearrangements and falls short of the full clone set. An unresolved V gene accounts for under half of the shortfall where checked; the remainder is of unknown origin. For this sample there are roughly 120,000 clones; over 65% appear just once. Together, the top ten hold around 4.7% of the sample. The rearranged segments are TRBV5-4 and TRBJ1-2; TRBD1 might be the D gene, on 6 matching bases. This sequence was found in an adult with mismatch repair-deficient cancer. Sequenced material: peripheral blood, taken about 13 months after starting pembrolizumab. CDR3 loop: CASSREGTGAGGYTF. The DNA sequence reads TGTGCCAGCAGCCGGGAGGGTACGGGGGCCGGTGGCTACACCTTC.